The clone carrying this TCR beta chain turned up a few times. Its antigen is as yet unknown. The V gene end was trimmed by 5 bases and the J gene end by 1 base; junction bases not matched to a gene: 8. Germline-derived CDR1 and CDR2 are SEHNR and FQNEAQ (reference sequence). The CDR3 length is 15 residues. This specimen belongs to a study of molecular identifiers for immune sequencing clone quantification. General study results and limits: In cases of identical TCR molecules sharing a barcode, highly expanded clone sizes could be underestimated.

TCRdb used MiXCR to reprocess the PCR reads, holding one entry per CDR3 protein. The sample records 490,000 or so distinct CDR3 sequences, 20% to 25% being singletons. The J gene is TRBJ2-7, the V gene TRBV7-9; 7 bases map to TRBD1. What was sequenced was naive CD8+ T cells from blood, with Jurkat cell RNA spiked in. Subset denoted: FACS-sorted CD8+CD4-CCR7+CD45RA+ naive T cells. This receptor was obtained from a human donor in good health. Some libraries in this study had Jurkat cell RNA spiked in. CDR3 protein: CASSHRGEGSYEQYF. CDR3 nucleotide sequence: TGTGCCAGCAGCCACAGGGGAGAAGGGTCCTACGAGCAGTACTTC.